This is a list of T cell receptor beta chains from one sample in a study of blood T cell repertoires in COVID-19. TCRdb keeps only in-frame clones here, not all; method: immunoSEQ multiplex PCR. The top ten clones hold about 5.7% of a sample with approximately 100,000 clones, approximately 92% of them seen once. The specimen was peripheral blood. These receptors all come from a man aged 45-65 years with active COVID-19. Both conserved end residues are trimmed from each CDR3. Each record gives: CDR3 length, D gene, V gene, CDR3 protein. The D gene is left open where the match is weak.

CDR3 length: 16
D gene: TRBD2
V gene: TRBV10-3
CDR3 protein: AISERLAGGPAKNIQY

CDR3 length: 12
D gene: -
V gene: TRBV15
CDR3 protein: ATSRDGLDNEQY

CDR3 length: 14
D gene: TRBD2
V gene: TRBV5-1
CDR3 protein: ASSLAASGGKETQY

CDR3 length: 13
D gene: -
V gene: TRBV2
CDR3 protein: ASSPTRYSNQPQH

CDR3 length: 14
D gene: -
V gene: TRBV5-6
CDR3 protein: ASSLNGLTNTGELF

CDR3 length: 10
D gene: -
V gene: TRBV29-1
CDR3 protein: SVGRDWNEQF

CDR3 length: 13
D gene: TRBD1
V gene: TRBV19
CDR3 protein: ASSIRTGSADTQY

CDR3 length: 11
D gene: -
V gene: TRBV12-5
CDR3 protein: ASGFGNTGELF

CDR3 length: 13
D gene: -
V gene: TRBV6-5
CDR3 protein: ASSPKGAGQETQY

CDR3 length: 11
D gene: -
V gene: TRBV11-2
CDR3 protein: ASSFDRTYEQY

CDR3 length: 11
D gene: TRBD1
V gene: TRBV30
CDR3 protein: AWGTGANYGYT

CDR3 length: 9
D gene: -
V gene: TRBV30
CDR3 protein: AWSVREMLV

CDR3 length: 14
D gene: TRBD2
V gene: TRBV28
CDR3 protein: ASSLDTSGSSYEQY

CDR3 length: 11
D gene: TRBD2
V gene: TRBV29-1
CDR3 protein: SVAPSGYNEQF